Sequencing of this TCR beta chain was carried out in a study of cytotoxic CD8 clonotypes in ibrutinib-treated CLL. Generated by immunoSEQ multiplex PCR, the TCRdb table keeps only in-frame clones and is missing some. The sample carries about 160,000 clones, around nine tenths recorded once. Deletions cut 4 bases from V and 0 bases from J, with 8 bases between. In germline, CDR1 is SGHTA, CDR2 FQGTGA. This CDR3 is 14 amino acids long. This TCR was sampled from a human donor with chronic lymphocytic leukemia. Specimen: PBMCs, collected at disease progression, from a patient treated with ibrutinib. The chain links TRBV7-3 to TRBJ2-3; no definite D call. In DNA form, the CDR3 reads TGTGCCAGCAGCTCCAGCCCTAGCACAGATACGCAGTATTTT. Its translation: CASSSSPSTDTQYF. Variable domain in full (rest from reference TRBV7-3 and TRBJ2-3): GAGVSQTPSNKVTEKGKYVELRCDPISGHTALYWYRQSLGQGPEFLIYFQGTGAADDSGLPNDRFFAVRPEGSVSTLKIQRTERGDSAVYLCASSSSPSTDTQYFGPGTRLTVL.